Described below is a single T cell receptor beta chain sequence and its context. These data are taken from a study of blood T cell repertoires in COVID-19. Germline CDR1 and CDR2: SEHNR and FQNEAQ (reference sequence). J gave up 8 bases and V 5 bases, and 14 bases lay outside the gene matches. This CDR3 is built from 18 residues. How the authors handled the data: Reference gene primer amplification gave nucleated cell count estimates. Only in-frame clones appear in the TCRdb table, and some are missing; sequencing was by immunoSEQ multiplex PCR. D and trimming come from the DNA, and the V and J calls and clone size come from that table. Among about 93,000 clones, about 88% were seen once, and the ten largest hold over 15%.

The chain is built from TRBV7-9 and TRBJ2-1, with 14 positions matching TRBD2. The sample was peripheral blood. The sequence came from a woman at least 80 years old with acute or convalescent COVID-19. CDR3 in amino acids: CASSPGLRLAGGRDEQFF. Written as DNA, the CDR3 is TGTGCCAGCAGCCCAGGACTTAGACTAGCGGGGGGGCGTGATGAGCAGTTCTTC.